This T cell receptor (beta chain) was profiled in a study of T cells after posttransplantation cyclophosphamide. The germline V gene encodes CDR1 SGHVS and CDR2 FQNEAQ. The V and J ends lost 3 bases and 3 bases respectively, with 18 bases between them. The CDR3 runs 17 residues. Using immunoSEQ multiplex PCR, the repertoire was profiled, and TCRdb retains in-frame clones only, with some absent. The sample consists of thousands of clones, around 93% of them appearing once. Concerning this clone: Its target is unknown.

General study results and limits: Skin or GI-infiltrating T cells shared few TRB sequences with blood. TRB clonality was highly associated with recipient CMV seropositivity and reactivation. Later post-transplant blood repertoires were often dominated by donor CD8+ memory clones.

The chain links TRBV7-8 to TRBJ2-1; possible D gene TRBD2, 6 bases. Sequenced sample: CD4+ T cells sorted from bone marrow. The source of this sequence is a woman aged 55-70 years in good health, CMV-negative, and a related stem cell transplant donor. CDR3: CASSLDYRAGIYNEQFF. The CDR3 nucleotides read TGTGCCAGCAGCTTGGATTACCGGGCGGGGATCTACAATGAGCAGTTCTTC.